The entry below describes one T cell receptor (beta chain). The data belong to a study of blood T cell repertoires in COVID-19. For the study at large: Some COVID-19 samples were acute and others convalescent; all came from the United States, Italy and Spain. Nucleic acid was either cDNA or gDNA, and it came from T cells, B-cell-depleted T cells, or PBMCs.

CDR3 size: 16 residues. Germline assignment: CDR1 MDHEN and CDR2 SYDVKM. The V end was cut by 4 bases, the J end by 4 bases, with 19 bases between. In the original analysis: Amplifying reference gene primers gave estimates of nucleated cell counts. Assay used: immunoSEQ multiplex PCR; TCRdb lists only in-frame clones, some missing. That table furnishes V, J and clone size, whereas the DNA furnished D and trimming. The sample lists more than 250,000 clones, 84% occurring once. The chain uses TRBV28 and TRBJ1-1; the D gene is possibly TRBD1 (5 bases). Specimen: peripheral blood. The TCR sequence derives from a human donor in a cohort sampled during active COVID-19. CDR3 in DNA: TGTGCCAGCAGTTATAGGGGTGCCATGTATCCCACTGAAGCTTTCTTT. Its protein product is CASSYRGAMYPTEAFF. The full variable domain, rest sourced from reference TRBV28 and TRBJ1-1, is DVKVTQSSRYLVKRTGEKVFLECVQDMDHENMFWYRQDPGLGLRLIYFSYDVKMKEKGDIPEGYSVSREKKERFSLILESASTNQTSMYLCASSYRGAMYPTEAFFGQGTRLTVV.